A selection of T cell receptor beta chains follows, all from one sample in a study of blood T cell repertoires in COVID-19. Measured with immunoSEQ multiplex PCR; TCRdb has only the in-frame clones, and not every one. The data contain around 100,000 clones, 84% of them singletons. The source material was peripheral blood. These TCRs come from a human donor in a cohort sampled during active COVID-19. CDR3s include the opening cysteine and the closing phenylalanine or tryptophan. The D gene is left open where the match is weak. Not all rows give a size; the values are once, few, many and, for expanded clones, a class.

>TRBV7-9|.|TRBJ1-1|.
TGTGCCAGCAGCCGACGAACAGGGAACACTGAAGCTTTCTTT
CASSRRTGNTEAFF
>TRBV4-1|.|TRBJ1-2|.
TGCGCCAGCAGCCAAGCGGGGGTCGGCTATGGCTACACCTTC
CASSQAGVGYGYTF
>TRBV4-3|TRBD1|TRBJ1-4|.
TGCGCCAGCAGCCAAGATATAGGGGGCGCGGAAAAACTGTTTTTT
CASSQDIGGAEKLFF
>TRBV2|TRBD1|TRBJ1-4|.
TGTGCCAGCATCCAGGACAGGGTAGAAAAACTGTTTTTT
CASIQDRVEKLFF
>TRBV19|TRBD1|TRBJ2-2|once
TGTGCCAGTAGCCCAAAGACAGGGGCAACCACCGGGGAGCTGTTTTTT
CASSPKTGATTGELFF
>TRBV13|TRBD2|TRBJ2-1|.
TGTGCCAGCAGCTCCACACCGCCGGGACTAGCGGTGAACAATGAGCAGTTCTTC
CASSSTPPGLAVNNEQFF
>TRBV7-7|TRBD1|TRBJ2-6|few
TGTGCTAGCAGCCCAGGGGTGGGGCGGACAGGTCTGTCTGGGGCCAACGTCCTGACTTTC
CASSPGVGRTGLSGANVLTF
>TRBV19|.|TRBJ1-1|.
TGTGCCAGTAACGGTAGAACTGAAGCTTTCTTT
CASNGRTEAFF
>TRBV5-5|TRBD1|TRBJ1-6|.
TGTGCCAGCAGCTTGTTGACAGGGGGATCACCCCTCCACTTT
CASSLLTGGSPLHF
>TRBV6-2/TRBV6-3|.|TRBJ2-4|.
TGTGCCAGCAGTGGGGAGGCAAAAAACATTCAGTACTTC
CASSGEAKNIQYF
>TRBV11-3|.|TRBJ2-1|.
TGTGCCAGCAGCACTAGAGGAGCCCCCGAGCAGTTCTTC
CASSTRGAPEQFF
>TRBV7-8|TRBD1|TRBJ2-7|few
TGTGCCAGCAGCTTGGTCCCCGGGACAGGATACGAGCAGTACTTC
CASSLVPGTGYEQYF
>TRBV18|.|TRBJ1-2|.
TGTGCCAGCTCACAGATGACAGAAAACTATGGCTACACCTTC
CASSQMTENYGYTF
>TRBV6-6|TRBD2|TRBJ2-1|.
TGTGCCAGCAGTTATGCTAGCGGATACTACAATGAGCAGTTCTTC
CASSYASGYYNEQFF
>TRBV2|.|TRBJ2-7|.
TGTGCCAGCAACAACAGGGTCTACGAGCAGTACTTC
CASNNRVYEQYF
>TRBV3-1/TRBV3-2|TRBD1|TRBJ1-5|.
TGTGCCAGCAGCCAAGGGGGACAGGCAAGCAATCAGCCCCAGCATTTT
CASSQGGQASNQPQHF
>TRBV2|.|TRBJ1-6|once
TGTGCCAGCAGTAGAACGGGTTCTTATAATTCACCCCTCCACTTT
CASSRTGSYNSPLHF
>TRBV19|.|TRBJ1-1|once
TGTGCCAGTAGTGTCCCGGCGGGGGCCACTTCGGCCTTCTTT
CASSVPAGATSAFF
>TRBV6-5|TRBD2|TRBJ2-1|once
TGTGCCAGCGAGTCCGGGACTAGCGGACTGCATGTCCAGTTCTTC
CASESGTSGLHVQFF
>TRBV28|.|TRBJ2-7|.
TGTGCCAGCAGTTTGCCAGGAGGCCACTACGAGCAGTACTTC
CASSLPGGHYEQYF
>TRBV7-9|TRBD1|TRBJ2-7|.
TGTGCCAGCAGCCTACAGGGGACCCCCTACGAGCAGTACTTC
CASSLQGTPYEQYF
>TRBV6-1|.|TRBJ2-1|.
TGTGCCAGCAGTGAAGATCTGGGAGCCCCGTACAATGAGCAGTTCTTC
CASSEDLGAPYNEQFF
>TRBV19|TRBD2|TRBJ2-7|.
TGTGCCAGTAGAGTTACGGCTAGCGGTTCCTACGAGCAGTACTTC
CASRVTASGSYEQYF
>TRBV27|.|TRBJ1-2|.
TGTGCCAGCAGTTTGTCTACAGTGGACAAACGCTACACCTTC
CASSLSTVDKRYTF
>TRBV7-8|TRBD2|TRBJ2-3|.
TGTGCCAGCAGCTTAGAGGTTGCGGGGGGGCATCTAGATCTGTCAGATACGCAGTATTTT
CASSLEVAGGHLDLSDTQYF
>TRBV27|TRBD1|TRBJ1-2|few
TGTGCCAGCAGTCCGCGACAGGGCCCTAACTATGGCTACACCTTC
CASSPRQGPNYGYTF
>TRBV5-1|.|TRBJ2-1|.
TGCGCCAGCAGCTTGGACCCTAGACAGTACAATGAGCAGTTCTTC
CASSLDPRQYNEQFF
>TRBV28|.|TRBJ1-2|.
TGTGCCAGCAACGCCCGGGGCTATGGCTACACCTTC
CASNARGYGYTF
>TRBV18|TRBD2|TRBJ2-7|.
TGTGCCAGCTCACCAGGCGGGAGAGATGACGAGCAGTACTTC
CASSPGGRDDEQYF